This record concerns one T cell receptor beta chain sequence. This sample is part of a study of blood T cell repertoires in COVID-19. Here immunoSEQ multiplex PCR was the method, and the copy in TCRdb shows in-frame clones only, minus some. The repertoire includes 200,000 to 250,000 clones, 70% to 90% of them detected once, and approximately 6% sits in the top ten. The sequence was obtained from a man at least 80 years old with acute or convalescent COVID-19. What was sequenced was peripheral blood.

In nucleotides, the CDR3 is TGTGCCAGCAGCTTAACGAGGTTAGCGACAGATACGCAGTATTTT. Protein product: CASSLTRLATDTQYF. The J gene is TRBJ2-3, the V gene TRBV7-3; D is possibly TRBD2 (5 bases). The CDR3 contains 15 residues. Germline assignment: CDR1 SGHTA and CDR2 FQGTGA. The ends were cut back, 0 bases at V and 3 bases at J, with 10 bases in the middle.